These 22 T cell receptor beta chains were sequenced from one sample in a study of blood T cell repertoires in COVID-19 (TCRdb year 2020). Receptor amplification or capture employed the immunoSEQ multiplex PCR assay. The source is immuneACCESS, and TCRdb retained only in-frame sequences with V and J called. Part of the clones is not carried over; for the studies checked, unresolved V genes explain less than half of this, and the remainder is unexplained. Within this sample are some 150,000 clones, with around 81% of them counted one time only. The biggest ten clones account for approximately 13% of the sample. Input material: peripheral blood. The receptors shown here come from a man aged 55-75 years with active or convalescent COVID-19.

The J gene is TRBJ2-2, the V gene TRBV5-4, with D perhaps being TRBD1 or TRBD2 (5 bases each). This CDR3 is 19 amino acids long. The germline V and J ends were trimmed by 4 bases and 1 base, with 23 bases remaining between them. Germline assignment: CDR1 SGHNT and CDR2 YYREEE (reference sequence). CDR3 DNA sequence: TGTGCCAGCAGCCTGGGGACGAGAGGGCAGTTGGTGAACACCGGGGAGCTGTTTTTT. Encoded protein: CASSLGTRGQLVNTGELFF.

The genes are TRBV28 and TRBJ2-2; D perhaps matches TRBD2 (5 bases). Trimming pared 7 bases from V and 3 bases from J, leaving 9 bases between. The CDR3 consists of 13 residues. Germline values: CDR1 MDHEN, CDR2 SYDVKM. The CDR3 spells CASKKLDTGELFF. The CDR3 DNA sequence: TGTGCCAGCAAAAAACTAGACACCGGGGAGCTGTTTTTT. Looking up the rest from reference TRBV28 and TRBJ2-2 gives the full variable domain: DVKVTQSSRYLVKRTGEKVFLECVQDMDHENMFWYRQDPGLGLRLIYFSYDVKMKEKGDIPEGYSVSREKKERFSLILESASTNQTSMYLCASKKLDTGELFFGEGSRLTVL.

The chain's CDR3 is CASSPQGLSNQPQHF. CDR3 sequence (DNA): TGTGCCAGCAGCCCTCAGGGGTTGAGCAATCAGCCCCAGCATTTT. The chain uses TRBV7-2 and TRBJ1-5; maybe TRBD1 (6 bases). The CDR3 sequence is 15 residues long. V dropped 5 bases and J dropped 1 base, with 12 bases sitting between them. CDR1 and CDR2 (germline): SGHTA, FQGNSA. Full variable domain (missing parts from reference TRBV7-2 and TRBJ1-5): GAGVSQSPSNKVTEKGKDVELRCDPISGHTALYWYRQSLGQGLEFLIYFQGNSAPDKSGLPSDRFSAERTGGSVSTLTIQRTQQEDSAVYLCASSPQGLSNQPQHFGDGTRLSIL.

This clone has only one observation. J is TRBJ1-2 and V is TRBV12-3 or TRBV12-4; D ambiguous. With 3 bases removed from V and 4 bases from J, the gap between germline ends came to 6 bases. CDR3 length equals 12 residues. The CDR3, as DNA: TGTGCCAGCAGTTTCCGTTCCTATGGCTACACCTTC. This translates into CASSFRSYGYTF.

This chain links TRBV7-2 with TRBJ2-3; 10 bases map to TRBD2. The CDR3 sequence is 14 residues long. Germline lookup yields CDR1 SGHTA and CDR2 FQGNSA. V was pared by 6 bases and J by 2 bases, with 2 bases of the junction left unmatched. CDR3 sequence: CASRLAGTTDTQYF. The CDR3 coding sequence is TGTGCCAGCAGACTAGCGGGAACCACAGATACGCAGTATTTT.

This clone was seen only a few times. J is TRBJ2-3 and V is TRBV11-1; TRBD2 agrees at 7 bases. There are 14 residues in the CDR3. Unmatched junction bases numbered 7, after V lost 4 bases and J lost 6 bases. From germline, CDR1 is SGHAT and CDR2 FQDESV (reference sequence). This CDR3 reads CASSSRDYSDTQYF. The CDR3 coding sequence is TGTGCCAGCAGCTCACGGGACTATTCGGATACGCAGTATTTT.

This clone appeared a single time. The genes are TRBV25-1 and TRBJ1-2, with D hard to call. CDR3 length: 15 amino acids. Germline V gives CDR1 MGHDK, CDR2 SYGVNS. Trimming removed 7 bases at V and 6 bases at J, with 21 bases between. CDR3 in DNA: TGTGCCAGCATTTCTAACCGCCAGGTACTCCATGGCTACACCTTC. This gives the protein CASISNRQVLHGYTF.

The chain carries TRBV4-1 and TRBJ2-1; TRBD2 matches at 10 bases. Trimming took 4 bases from V and 8 from J; bases not matched to a gene: 11. Looked up from germline, CDR1 is MGHRA and CDR2 is YSYEKL. CDR3 length equals 16 residues. The CDR3 region is CASSLRPSGSLDEQFF. The CDR3 DNA sequence: TGCGCCAGCAGCCTCCGACCTAGCGGGAGTCTGGATGAGCAGTTCTTC.

V gene TRBV28 combines with J gene TRBJ1-1; perhaps TRBD1 as D (6 bases). The CDR3 runs to 15 residues. Germline lookup yields CDR1 MDHEN and CDR2 SYDVKM. Deletions cut 1 base from V and 1 base from J, with 10 bases between. CDR3 sequence (DNA): TGTGCCAGCAGTTTATTAGGACAGACGAACACTGAAGCTTTCTTT. It specifies CASSLLGQTNTEAFF.

The chain links TRBV6-5 to TRBJ1-2, with 9 bases identical to TRBD1. J lost 8 bases, V lost 4 bases, and 8 bases had no gene match. Germline V gene data show CDR1 as MNHEY and CDR2 as SVGAGI. This CDR3 has 14 amino acids. CDR3 residues: CASSWDRAREGYTF. DNA of the CDR3: TGTGCCAGCAGTTGGGACAGGGCCCGGGAGGGCTACACCTTC.

This sequence joins TRBV28 and TRBJ1-1; possible D gene TRBD1, 6 bases. Germline V lookup: CDR1 MDHEN, CDR2 SYDVKM. Trimming pared 7 bases from V and 4 bases from J, leaving 16 bases between. The CDR3 runs 14 residues. The chain's CDR3 is CASNPPGVITEAFF. CDR3 nucleotide sequence: TGTGCCAGCAACCCCCCAGGGGTGATCACTGAAGCTTTCTTT.

The genes are TRBV11-2 and TRBJ1-1; tentatively, D is TRBD1 (6 bases). V lost 3 bases and J 1 base, leaving 6 bases between the germline ends. This CDR3 comprises 13 residues. Germline CDR1 is SGHAT and CDR2 is FQNNGV. Here the CDR3 DNA reads TGTGCCAGCAGCTTGACAGGGAACACTGAAGCTTTCTTT. Protein product: CASSLTGNTEAFF.

The CDR3 DNA reads as TGCGCCAGCAGCTTGGACAGGGGGGCAAGAGATGGCTACACCTTC. Protein: CASSLDRGARDGYTF. This chain connects TRBV5-1 to TRBJ1-2; 8 nucleotides match TRBD1. From germline, CDR1 is SGHRS and CDR2 YFSETQ. V shed 0 bases, J shed 6 bases, and the junction held 7 bases outside the gene matches. The length of the CDR3 is 15 residues.

This chain joins TRBV27 and TRBJ2-7, with 7 bases fitting TRBD2. The V gene end was trimmed by 2 bases and the J gene end by 6 bases; junction bases not matched to a gene: 13. The CDR3 consists of 16 residues. Germline CDR1 MNHEY, CDR2 SMNVEV (reference sequence). The CDR3 loop reads CASSLSWAGARGEQYF. DNA for the CDR3: TGTGCCAGCAGTTTAAGTTGGGCGGGAGCCCGAGGCGAGCAGTACTTC.

V gene TRBV2 combines with J gene TRBJ1-1; 7 nucleotides agree with TRBD1. The junction had 6 bases not matched to a gene; V was cut back by 6 bases and J by 2 bases. The CDR3 extends over 14 amino acids. Germline V CDR1 and CDR2: SNHLY, FYNNEI. Written as DNA, the CDR3 is TGTGCCAGCAGGAGGACAGGAGTAAACACTGAAGCTTTCTTT. Its translation is CASRRTGVNTEAFF.

The chain uses TRBV19 and TRBJ2-4; D possibly corresponds to TRBD1 (5 bases). V was clipped by 3 bases and J by 5 bases, with 11 bases between them. The CDR3 consists of 14 residues. Germline CDR1 and CDR2: LNHDA and SQIVND (reference sequence). CDR3 sequence (DNA): TGTGCCAGTAGTATGGGGCAAGAGGAAAACATTCAGTACTTC. Residues: CASSMGQEENIQYF.

The chain carries TRBV2 and TRBJ2-3, with D perhaps matching TRBD2 (5 bases). The V end lost 1 base, the J end lost 6 bases, and 8 bases lay between the germline ends. CDR3 length: 13 amino acids. Germline loops: CDR1 SNHLY, CDR2 FYNNEI. The CDR3 sequence is CASSEETGDTQYF. In DNA form, the CDR3 reads TGTGCCAGCAGTGAAGAGACGGGGGATACGCAGTATTTT.

This rearrangement joins TRBV19 to TRBJ1-2; 10 nucleotides match TRBD1. V shed 7 bases, J shed 3 bases, and the junction held 5 bases outside the gene matches. There are 14 residues in the CDR3. Germline V gene sequence: CDR1 LNHDA, CDR2 SQIVND (reference sequence). In DNA, the CDR3 is TGTGCCAGTAAAAAAGGACAGGGGGACTATGGCTACACCTTC. Its translation: CASKKGQGDYGYTF. Variable domain in full (rest from reference TRBV19 and TRBJ1-2): DGGITQSPKYLFRKEGQNVTLSCEQNLNHDAMYWYRQDPGQGLRLIYYSQIVNDFQKGDIAEGYSVSREKKESFPLTVTSAQKNPTAFYLCASKKGQGDYGYTFGSGTRLTVV.

The J gene is TRBJ2-7, the V gene TRBV29-1; 9 bases agree with TRBD2. CDR1 is SQVTM, CDR2 ANQGSEA, per germline. The CDR3 has 14 amino acids. V was clipped by 1 base and J by 2 bases; unmatched bases: 3. The CDR3 here is CSVEVIAGAYEQYF. The CDR3 nucleotides read TGCAGCGTTGAAGTAATAGCGGGAGCCTACGAGCAGTACTTC.

This clone showed up just a few times. The CDR3 region is CASSYSTGGSYNEQFF. CDR3 DNA: TGTGCCAGCAGTTACTCGACAGGGGGTTCCTACAATGAGCAGTTCTTC. The chain is built from TRBV6-5 and TRBJ2-1, with 9 bases matching TRBD1. The CDR3 is 16 residues long. The trim removed 0 bases at V and 1 base at J, leaving 1 base unmatched. The germline CDR1 and CDR2 sequences are MNHEY and SVGAGI.

The rearrangement joins TRBV10-3 to TRBJ1-2, with no clear D. V was cut by 0 bases and J by 2 bases, with 7 bases left in between. Germline V gene sequence: CDR1 ENHRY, CDR2 SYGVKD. This CDR3 comprises 14 residues. The CDR3 reads CAISESAGNYGYTF. The CDR3 DNA reads TGTGCCATCAGTGAGTCTGCGGGGAACTATGGCTACACCTTC.

This chain connects TRBV5-1 to TRBJ2-7; 10 bases are a match to TRBD2. CDR1 is SGHRS and CDR2 is YFSETQ in the germline V gene. The CDR3 spans 15 residues. The junction had 7 bases not matched to a gene; V was cut back by 7 bases and J by 0 bases. In nucleotides, the CDR3 is TGCGCCAGCCGAGGGGCTAGCGGGAGCTCCTACGAGCAGTACTTC. Its protein product is CASRGASGSSYEQYF.